These T cell receptor beta chains were read from a single sample in a study of CD8 T cells in Susac syndrome. A single record per CDR3 protein comes from TCRdb applying MiXCR to the immunoSEQ multiplex PCR reads. The sample lists 100,000 to 150,000 distinct CDR3 sequences, about 95% occurring once. The source material was CD8+ T cells from PBMCs. The source is a human donor with Susac syndrome. CDR3s include the opening cysteine and the closing phenylalanine or tryptophan. The D gene is left open where the match is weak. A row's size may be missing; if present it is once, few, many or a size class.

J gene: TRBJ2-5; D gene: .; V gene: TRBV11-2; clone size: .; CDR3 protein: CASSPRSSETQYF; CDR3 DNA: TGTGCCAGCAGCCCTAGGAGCAGCGAGACCCAGTACTTC
J gene: TRBJ2-4; D gene: .; V gene: TRBV9; clone size: once; CDR3 protein: CASSPEGSGWLAKNIQYF; CDR3 DNA: TGTGCCAGCAGCCCAGAGGGGTCCGGTTGGCTAGCCAAAAACATTCAGTACTTC
J gene: TRBJ1-1; D gene: .; V gene: TRBV6-6; clone size: .; CDR3 protein: CASSSLGPEAFF; CDR3 DNA: TGTGCCAGCAGTTCCCTGGGCCCTGAAGCTTTCTTT
J gene: TRBJ2-7; D gene: .; V gene: TRBV9; clone size: .; CDR3 protein: CASSETSSAYEQYF; CDR3 DNA: TGTGCCAGCAGCGAGACCTCAAGTGCCTACGAGCAGTACTTC
J gene: TRBJ2-1; D gene: .; V gene: TRBV5-4; clone size: .; CDR3 protein: CASSLVPTNEQFF; CDR3 DNA: TGTGCCAGCAGCTTGGTACCGACCAATGAGCAGTTCTTC
J gene: TRBJ1-2; D gene: .; V gene: TRBV29-1; clone size: .; CDR3 protein: CSVEDRQGDGYTF; CDR3 DNA: TGCAGCGTTGAAGATCGGCAGGGTGATGGCTACACCTTC
J gene: TRBJ1-2; D gene: TRBD1; V gene: TRBV20-1; clone size: .; CDR3 protein: CSASDRDSYGYTF; CDR3 DNA: TGCAGTGCTAGTGACCGGGACAGCTATGGCTACACCTTC
J gene: TRBJ1-4; D gene: .; V gene: TRBV6-6; clone size: .; CDR3 protein: CASSLLTNEKLFF; CDR3 DNA: TGTGCCAGCAGTTTGTTAACTAATGAAAAACTGTTTTTT
J gene: TRBJ1-6; D gene: TRBD1; V gene: TRBV7-2; clone size: .; CDR3 protein: CASSSDRGNSPLHF; CDR3 DNA: TGTGCCAGCAGCTCAGACAGGGGTAATTCACCCCTCCACTTT
J gene: TRBJ2-3; D gene: TRBD1; V gene: TRBV12-3/TRBV12-4; clone size: .; CDR3 protein: CASSRTGVGDTQYF; CDR3 DNA: TGTGCCAGCAGTCGTACAGGGGTTGGAGATACGCAGTATTTT
J gene: TRBJ2-3; D gene: .; V gene: TRBV2; clone size: .; CDR3 protein: CASSWGADTQYF; CDR3 DNA: TGTGCCAGCAGTTGGGGGGCAGATACGCAGTATTTT
J gene: TRBJ2-1; D gene: TRBD2; V gene: TRBV12-3/TRBV12-4; clone size: .; CDR3 protein: CASTLGLAGDEQFF; CDR3 DNA: TGTGCCAGCACCTTGGGGCTAGCGGGAGATGAGCAGTTCTTC
J gene: TRBJ1-2; D gene: .; V gene: TRBV14; clone size: .; CDR3 protein: CASSQDLTGGLYGYTF; CDR3 DNA: TGTGCCAGCAGCCAAGATTTGACGGGGGGCCTCTATGGCTACACCTTC
J gene: TRBJ2-3; D gene: TRBD2; V gene: TRBV2; clone size: .; CDR3 protein: CASSSSGAGGTDTQYF; CDR3 DNA: TGTGCCAGCAGCTCTAGCGGGGCGGGTGGAACAGATACGCAGTATTTT
J gene: TRBJ2-1; D gene: .; V gene: TRBV11-3; clone size: .; CDR3 protein: CASSLDLFWCNEQFF; CDR3 DNA: TGTGCCAGCAGCTTAGATCTCTTCTGGTGCAATGAGCAGTTCTTC
J gene: TRBJ1-5; D gene: TRBD1; V gene: TRBV20-1; clone size: .; CDR3 protein: CSAKAAGQVSQPQHF; CDR3 DNA: TGCAGTGCCAAAGCCGCGGGACAGGTCTCGCAGCCCCAGCATTTT
J gene: TRBJ2-1; D gene: .; V gene: TRBV7-9; clone size: .; CDR3 protein: CASSRDGGYNEQFF; CDR3 DNA: TGTGCCAGCAGCCGTGATGGGGGGTACAATGAGCAGTTCTTC
J gene: TRBJ2-5; D gene: .; V gene: TRBV7-2; clone size: .; CDR3 protein: CASSLGGGPQETQYF; CDR3 DNA: TGTGCCAGCAGCTTAGGGGGGGGGCCACAAGAGACCCAGTACTTC
J gene: TRBJ1-5; D gene: .; V gene: TRBV5-6; clone size: .; CDR3 protein: CASSRQYSNQPQHF; CDR3 DNA: TGTGCCAGCAGCCGGCAATATAGCAATCAGCCCCAGCATTTT